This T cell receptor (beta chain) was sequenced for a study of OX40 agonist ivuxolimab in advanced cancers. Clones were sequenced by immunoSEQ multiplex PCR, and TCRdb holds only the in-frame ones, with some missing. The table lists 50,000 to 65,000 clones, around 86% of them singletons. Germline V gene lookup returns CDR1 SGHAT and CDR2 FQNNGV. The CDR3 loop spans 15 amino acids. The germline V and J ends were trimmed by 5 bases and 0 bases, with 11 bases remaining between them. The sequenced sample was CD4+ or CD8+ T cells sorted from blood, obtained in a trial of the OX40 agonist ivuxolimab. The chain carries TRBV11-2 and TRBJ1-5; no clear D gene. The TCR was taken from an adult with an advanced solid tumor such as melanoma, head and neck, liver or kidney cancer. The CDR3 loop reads CASSRSGISNQPQHF. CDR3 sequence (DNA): TGTGCCAGCAGCCGTTCGGGTATTAGCAATCAGCCCCAGCATTTT.